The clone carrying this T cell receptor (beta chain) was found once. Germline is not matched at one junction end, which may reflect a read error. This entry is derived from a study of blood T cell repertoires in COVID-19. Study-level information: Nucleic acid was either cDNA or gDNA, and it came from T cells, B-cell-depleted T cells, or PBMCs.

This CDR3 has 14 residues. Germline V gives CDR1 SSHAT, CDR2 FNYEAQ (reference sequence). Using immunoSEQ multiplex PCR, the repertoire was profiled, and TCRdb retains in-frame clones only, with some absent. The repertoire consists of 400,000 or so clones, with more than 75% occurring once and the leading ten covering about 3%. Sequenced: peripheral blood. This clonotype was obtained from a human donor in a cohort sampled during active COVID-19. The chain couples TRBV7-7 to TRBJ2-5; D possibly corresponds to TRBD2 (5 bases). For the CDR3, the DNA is TGTGCTAGCAGCCCACGGGGTGACCAAGAGACCCAGTACTTC. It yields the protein CASSPRGDQETQYF. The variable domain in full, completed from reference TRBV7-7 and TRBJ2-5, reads GAGVSQSPRYKVTKRGQDVTLRCDPISSHATLYWYQQALGQGPEFLTYFNYEAQPDKSGLPSDRFSAERPEGSISTLTIQRTEQRDSAMYRCASSPRGDQETQYFGPGTRLLVL.